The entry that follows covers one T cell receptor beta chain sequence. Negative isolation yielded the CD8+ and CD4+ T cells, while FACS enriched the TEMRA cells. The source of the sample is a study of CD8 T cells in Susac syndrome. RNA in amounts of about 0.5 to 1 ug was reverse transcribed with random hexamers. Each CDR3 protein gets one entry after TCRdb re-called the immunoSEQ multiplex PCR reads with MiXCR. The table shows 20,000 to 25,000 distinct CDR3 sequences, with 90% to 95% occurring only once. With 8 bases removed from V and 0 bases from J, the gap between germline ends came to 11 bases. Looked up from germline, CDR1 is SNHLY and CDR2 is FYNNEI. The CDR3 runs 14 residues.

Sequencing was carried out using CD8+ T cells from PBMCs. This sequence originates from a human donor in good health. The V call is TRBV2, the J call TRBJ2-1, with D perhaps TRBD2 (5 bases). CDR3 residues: CASADYTSYNEQFF. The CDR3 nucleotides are TGTGCCAGCGCAGACTACACCTCCTACAATGAGCAGTTCTTC.